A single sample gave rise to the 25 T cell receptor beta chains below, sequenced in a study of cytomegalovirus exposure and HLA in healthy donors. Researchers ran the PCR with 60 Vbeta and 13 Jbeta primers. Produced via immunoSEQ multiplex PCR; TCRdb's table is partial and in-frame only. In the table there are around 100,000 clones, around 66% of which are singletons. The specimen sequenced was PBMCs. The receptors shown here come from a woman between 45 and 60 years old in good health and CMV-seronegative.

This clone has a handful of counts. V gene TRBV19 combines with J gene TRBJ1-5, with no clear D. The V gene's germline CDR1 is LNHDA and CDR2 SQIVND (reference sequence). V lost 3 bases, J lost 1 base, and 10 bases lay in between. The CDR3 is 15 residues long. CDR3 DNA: TGTGCCAGTAGTATGTCAGACGGGAGCAATCAGCCCCAGCATTTT. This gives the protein CASSMSDGSNQPQHF. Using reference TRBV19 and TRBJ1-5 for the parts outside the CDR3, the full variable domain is DGGITQSPKYLFRKEGQNVTLSCEQNLNHDAMYWYRQDPGQGLRLIYYSQIVNDFQKGDIAEGYSVSREKKESFPLTVTSAQKNPTAFYLCASSMSDGSNQPQHFGDGTRLSIL.

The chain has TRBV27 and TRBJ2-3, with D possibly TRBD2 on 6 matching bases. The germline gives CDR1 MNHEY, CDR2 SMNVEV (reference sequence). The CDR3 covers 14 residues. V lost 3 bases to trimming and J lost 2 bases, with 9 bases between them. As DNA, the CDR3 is TGTGCCAGCAGTTTTCGGAGGGTCACAGATACGCAGTATTTT. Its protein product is CASSFRRVTDTQYF.

The chain's CDR3 is CASRGENYNSPLHF. The CDR3 DNA sequence: TGTGCCAGCAGAGGAGAAAACTATAATTCACCCCTCCACTTT. The chain joins TRBV2 to TRBJ1-6; D gene ambiguous. Per the germline V gene, CDR1 is SNHLY and CDR2 is FYNNEI. This CDR3 is built from 14 residues. V shed 6 bases and J shed 3 bases, with 9 bases lying between them.

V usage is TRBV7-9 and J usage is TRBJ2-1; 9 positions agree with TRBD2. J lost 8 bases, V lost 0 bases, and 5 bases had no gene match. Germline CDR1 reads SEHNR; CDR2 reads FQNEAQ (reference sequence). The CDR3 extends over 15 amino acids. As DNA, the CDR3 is TGTGCCAGCAGCTTAGCGACTAGCGGATGGGATGAGCAGTTCTTC. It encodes CASSLATSGWDEQFF. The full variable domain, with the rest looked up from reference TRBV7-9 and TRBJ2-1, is DTGVSQNPRHKITKRGQNVTFRCDPISEHNRLYWYRQTLGQGPEFLTYFQNEAQLEKSRLLSDRFSAERPKGSFSTLEIQRTEQGDSAMYLCASSLATSGWDEQFFGPGTRLTVL.

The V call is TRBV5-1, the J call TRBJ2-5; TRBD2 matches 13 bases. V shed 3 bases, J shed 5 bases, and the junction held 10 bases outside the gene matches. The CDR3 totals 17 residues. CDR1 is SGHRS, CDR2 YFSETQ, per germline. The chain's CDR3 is CASSYGLAGVRLETQYF. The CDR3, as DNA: TGCGCCAGCAGCTACGGACTAGCGGGAGTGAGATTGGAGACCCAGTACTTC.

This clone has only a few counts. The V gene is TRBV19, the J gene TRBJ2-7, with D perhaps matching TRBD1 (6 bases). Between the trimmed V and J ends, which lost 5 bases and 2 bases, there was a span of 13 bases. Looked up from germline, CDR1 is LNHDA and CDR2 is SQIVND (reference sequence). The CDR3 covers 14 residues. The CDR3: CASSDRSSTYEQYF. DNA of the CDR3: TGTGCCAGTAGTGACAGGTCTAGTACCTACGAGCAGTACTTC.

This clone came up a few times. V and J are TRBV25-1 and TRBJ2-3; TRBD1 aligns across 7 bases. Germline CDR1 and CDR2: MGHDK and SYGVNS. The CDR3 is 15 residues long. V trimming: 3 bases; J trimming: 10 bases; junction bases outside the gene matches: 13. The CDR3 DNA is TGTGCCAGCAGTGAGCCCGTGGACAGGTTTCTTCCGCAGTATTTT. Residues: CASSEPVDRFLPQYF.

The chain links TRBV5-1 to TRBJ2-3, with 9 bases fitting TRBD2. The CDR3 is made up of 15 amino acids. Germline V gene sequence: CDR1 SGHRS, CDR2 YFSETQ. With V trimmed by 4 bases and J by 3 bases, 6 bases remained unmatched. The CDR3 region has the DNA TGCGCCAGCAGCCTTAGCGGGAGTGGGACAGATACGCAGTATTTT. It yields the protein CASSLSGSGTDTQYF. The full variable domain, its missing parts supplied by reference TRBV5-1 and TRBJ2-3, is KAGVTQTPRYLIKTRGQQVTLSCSPISGHRSVSWYQQTPGQGLQFLFEYFSETQRNKGNFPGRFSGRQFSNSRSEMNVSTLELGDSALYLCASSLSGSGTDTQYFGPGTRLTVL.

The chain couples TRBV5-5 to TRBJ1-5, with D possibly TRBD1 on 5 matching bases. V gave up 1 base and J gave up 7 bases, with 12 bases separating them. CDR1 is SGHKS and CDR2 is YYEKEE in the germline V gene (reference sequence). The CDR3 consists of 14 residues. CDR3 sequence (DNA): TGTGCCAGCAGCTTGTTAGGGGTTGAGCAGCCCCAGCATTTT. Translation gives CASSLLGVEQPQHF.

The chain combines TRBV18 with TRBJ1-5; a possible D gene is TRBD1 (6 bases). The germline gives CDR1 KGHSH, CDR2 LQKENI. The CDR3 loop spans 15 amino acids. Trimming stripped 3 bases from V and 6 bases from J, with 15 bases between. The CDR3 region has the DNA TGTGCCAGCTCACCGGGGGCGGGGGAGAGTCAGCCCCAGCATTTT. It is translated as CASSPGAGESQPQHF. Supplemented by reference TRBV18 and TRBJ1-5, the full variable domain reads NAGVMQNPRHLVRRRGQEARLRCSPMKGHSHVYWYRQLPEEGLKFMVYLQKENIIDESGMPKERFSAEFPKEGPSILRIQQVVRGDSAAYFCASSPGAGESQPQHFGDGTRLSIL.

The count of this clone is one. The CDR3 DNA sequence: TGTGCCAGTAGTATAGGTCTACAGGGTATGAACACTGAAGCTTTCTTT. This sequence encodes CASSIGLQGMNTEAFF. The V call is TRBV19, the J call TRBJ1-1; D may be TRBD1 (6 bases). Germline CDR1 and CDR2: LNHDA and SQIVND (reference sequence). V gave up 1 base and J gave up 0 bases, with 12 bases separating them. The CDR3 covers 16 residues.

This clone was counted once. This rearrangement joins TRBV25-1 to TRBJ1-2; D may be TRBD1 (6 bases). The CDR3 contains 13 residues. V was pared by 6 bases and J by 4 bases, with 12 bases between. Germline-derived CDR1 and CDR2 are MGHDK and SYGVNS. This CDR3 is CASSRGGGYGYTF. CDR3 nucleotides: TGTGCCAGCAGCCGAGGGGGGGGCTATGGCTACACCTTC.

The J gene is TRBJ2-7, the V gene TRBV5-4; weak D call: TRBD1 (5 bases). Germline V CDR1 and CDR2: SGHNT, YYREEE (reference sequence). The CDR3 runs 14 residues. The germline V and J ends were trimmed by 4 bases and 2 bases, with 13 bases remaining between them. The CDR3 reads CASSLEQGTYEQYF. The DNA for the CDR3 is TGTGCCAGCAGCCTCGAGCAGGGCACCTACGAGCAGTACTTC.

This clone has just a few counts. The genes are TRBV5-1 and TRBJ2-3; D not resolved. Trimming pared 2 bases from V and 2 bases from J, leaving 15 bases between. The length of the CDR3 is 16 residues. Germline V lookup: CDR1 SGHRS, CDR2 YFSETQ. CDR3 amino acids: CASSLQGRHVTDTQYF. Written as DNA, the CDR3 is TGCGCCAGCAGCTTACAAGGCAGGCATGTCACAGATACGCAGTATTTT.

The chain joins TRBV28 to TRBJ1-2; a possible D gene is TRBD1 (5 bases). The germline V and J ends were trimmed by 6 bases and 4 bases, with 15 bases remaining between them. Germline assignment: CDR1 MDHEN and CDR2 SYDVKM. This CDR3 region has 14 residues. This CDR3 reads CASSPPGTFYGYTF. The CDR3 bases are TGTGCCAGCAGCCCCCCCGGGACTTTCTATGGCTACACCTTC.

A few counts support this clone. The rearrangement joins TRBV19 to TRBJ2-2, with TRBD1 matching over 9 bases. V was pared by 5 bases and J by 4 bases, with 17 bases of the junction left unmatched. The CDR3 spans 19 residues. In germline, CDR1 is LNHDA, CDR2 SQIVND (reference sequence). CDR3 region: CASSSSTGGLWLFTGELFF. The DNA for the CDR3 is TGTGCCAGTAGTTCCTCGACAGGGGGTTTGTGGTTGTTCACCGGGGAGCTGTTTTTT.

The chain's CDR3 is CASSPGTATGELFF. The CDR3 DNA reads TGCGCCAGCAGCCCGGGGACAGCCACCGGGGAGCTGTTTTTT. The V gene is TRBV5-1, the J gene TRBJ2-2, with TRBD1 matching 7 bases. The CDR3 runs to 14 residues. V shed 4 bases and J 4 bases; nucleotides not matched to a gene: 4. Germline CDR1 is SGHRS and CDR2 is YFSETQ.

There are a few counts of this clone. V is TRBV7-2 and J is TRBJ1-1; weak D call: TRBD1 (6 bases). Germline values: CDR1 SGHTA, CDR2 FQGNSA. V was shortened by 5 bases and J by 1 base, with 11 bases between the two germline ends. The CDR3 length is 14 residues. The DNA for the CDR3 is TGTGCCAGCAGCCCTTACAGGGAGAACACTGAAGCTTTCTTT. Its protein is CASSPYRENTEAFF.

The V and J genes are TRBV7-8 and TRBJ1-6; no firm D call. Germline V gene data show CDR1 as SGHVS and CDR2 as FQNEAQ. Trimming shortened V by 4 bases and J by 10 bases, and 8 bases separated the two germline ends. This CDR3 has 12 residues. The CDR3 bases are TGTGCCAGCAGCTCGCGGATGTCACCCCTCCACTTT. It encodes CASSSRMSPLHF.

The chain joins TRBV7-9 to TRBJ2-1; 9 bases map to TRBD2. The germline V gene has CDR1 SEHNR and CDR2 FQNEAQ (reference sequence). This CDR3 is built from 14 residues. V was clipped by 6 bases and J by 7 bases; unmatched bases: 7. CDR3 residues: CASRRSGGFNEQFF. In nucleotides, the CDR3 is TGTGCCAGCAGAAGAAGCGGGGGGTTTAATGAGCAGTTCTTC.

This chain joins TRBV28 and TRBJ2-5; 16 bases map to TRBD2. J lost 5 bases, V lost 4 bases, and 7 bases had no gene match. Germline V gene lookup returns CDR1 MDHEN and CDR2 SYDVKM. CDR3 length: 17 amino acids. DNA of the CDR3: TGTGCCAGCAGTTCGGGGACTAGCGGGAGGGCCGTTGAGACCCAGTACTTC. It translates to CASSSGTSGRAVETQYF.

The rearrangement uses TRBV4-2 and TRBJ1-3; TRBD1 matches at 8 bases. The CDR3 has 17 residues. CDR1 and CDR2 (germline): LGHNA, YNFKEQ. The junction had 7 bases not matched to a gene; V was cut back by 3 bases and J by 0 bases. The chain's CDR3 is CASSQQQGAISGNTIYF. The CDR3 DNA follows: TGTGCCAGCAGCCAGCAGCAGGGGGCCATCTCTGGAAACACCATATATTTT.

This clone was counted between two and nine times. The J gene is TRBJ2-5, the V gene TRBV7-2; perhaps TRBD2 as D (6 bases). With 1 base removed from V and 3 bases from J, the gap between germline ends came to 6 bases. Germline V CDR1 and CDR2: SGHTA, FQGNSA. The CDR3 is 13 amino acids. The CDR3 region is CASSLGGEETQYF. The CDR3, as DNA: TGTGCCAGCAGCTTAGGGGGGGAAGAGACCCAGTACTTC. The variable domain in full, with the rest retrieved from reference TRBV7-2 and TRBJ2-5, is GAGVSQSPSNKVTEKGKDVELRCDPISGHTALYWYRQSLGQGLEFLIYFQGNSAPDKSGLPSDRFSAERTGGSVSTLTIQRTQQEDSAVYLCASSLGGEETQYFGPGTRLLVL.

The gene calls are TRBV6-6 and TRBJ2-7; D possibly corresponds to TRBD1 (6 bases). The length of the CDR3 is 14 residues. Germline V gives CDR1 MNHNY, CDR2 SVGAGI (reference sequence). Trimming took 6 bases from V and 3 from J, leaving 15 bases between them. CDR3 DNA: TGTGCCAGCAGATTAACTAGGACAGACTACGAGCAGTACTTC. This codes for CASRLTRTDYEQYF.

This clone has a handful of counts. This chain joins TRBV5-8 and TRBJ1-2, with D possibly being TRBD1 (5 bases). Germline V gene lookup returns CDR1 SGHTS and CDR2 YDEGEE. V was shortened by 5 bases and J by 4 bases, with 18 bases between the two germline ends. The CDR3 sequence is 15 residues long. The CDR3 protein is CASSPRSERGYGYTF. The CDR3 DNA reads TGTGCCAGCAGTCCTCGGTCTGAAAGGGGCTATGGCTACACCTTC.